This T cell receptor (beta chain) originates from a study of T cells in Graves' hyperthyroidism and ophthalmopathy. In the study overall: Sampling of peripheral blood happened at initial diagnosis, prior to any treatment.

The study's findings and limits: In the blood, most expanded thyroid clonotypes above 0.001 appeared as well. The model foresaw ophthalmopathy a median around seven months prior to onset.

This clonotype was observed many times. Its antigen is still unknown. Losses at the gene ends were 5 bases for V and 8 bases for J; bases not matched to a gene: 6. This CDR3 is 13 amino acids long. Germline lookup yields CDR1 SEHNR and CDR2 FQNEAQ (reference sequence). Regions amplified from RNA transcripts were the TCR beta CDR3 regions. HTBI primers drove first-round RT-PCR of the TCR CDR3. Each CDR3 protein gets one entry after TCRdb re-called the multiplex PCR reads with MiXCR. Of a few hundred thousand distinct CDR3 sequences in the sample, around 16% were seen once. J is TRBJ2-1 and V is TRBV7-9; 7 bases agree with TRBD1. The sequenced material came from blood. The TCR sequence derives from a young woman with Graves' hyperthyroidism. The CDR3 region is CASSGPTGDEQFF. DNA of the CDR3: TGTGCCAGCAGCGGACCAACAGGGGATGAGCAGTTCTTC.